Listed below are T cell receptor beta chains from one sample, sequenced in a study of control samples from healthy donors and cancer patients. The data were produced by immunoSEQ multiplex PCR, yet TCRdb's version contains in-frame clones alone and is incomplete. The sample gives some 150,000 clones, 90% to 95% of which show up once; over 1.2% is in the top ten. Material: blood. These TCRs come from a woman aged 25 to 45 in good health. Both conserved end residues are part of each CDR3. D genes are given only for firm matches. Clone sizes are given selectively: once, few, many, or a class where the clone is expanded.

CDR3 protein | CDR3 DNA | D gene | J gene | V gene | clone size
CSVEETPEKLFF | TGCAGCGTTGAAGAGACACCCGAAAAACTGTTTTTT | - | TRBJ1-4 | TRBV29-1 | few
CASSASSGGRQYF | TGTGCCAGCAGCGCCTCCAGCGGGGGGAGGCAGTATTTT | TRBD2 | TRBJ2-3 | TRBV5-4 | few
CASSPGTGAYEQYF | TGTGCCAGCAGCCCCGGGACAGGGGCCTACGAGCAGTACTTC | TRBD1 | TRBJ2-7 | TRBV9 | few
CASSYSSSGYGELFF | TGTGCCAGCAGTTACTCGTCTAGCGGATACGGGGAGCTGTTTTTT | TRBD2 | TRBJ2-2 | TRBV6-2/TRBV6-3 | -
CSPSYEQYF | TGCAGCCCCAGCTACGAGCAGTACTTC | - | TRBJ2-7 | TRBV29-1 | -
CASSQDHRGGEQFF | TGCGCCAGCAGCCAAGATCACAGGGGAGGTGAGCAGTTCTTC | - | TRBJ2-1 | TRBV4-1 | -
CASTQGAGTEAFF | TGTGCCAGTACCCAGGGGGCGGGCACTGAAGCTTTCTTT | TRBD1 | TRBJ1-1 | TRBV19 | -
CASRTGTGSGGELFF | TGTGCCAGCAGGACCGGGACAGGGTCTGGCGGGGAGCTGTTTTTT | TRBD1 | TRBJ2-2 | TRBV27 | few
CARSFGTGNTDTQYF | - | - | TRBJ2-3 | TRBV7-5 | -
CASTRGWNTEAFF | TGTGCCAGTACTCGGGGGTGGAACACTGAAGCTTTCTTT | - | TRBJ1-1 | TRBV19 | once
CASSLGPLSYEQYF | TGCGCCAGCAGCTTGGGACCCCTTTCCTACGAGCAGTACTTC | - | TRBJ2-7 | TRBV5-1 | -
CASSLSGSWLDTQYF | TGTGCCAGCAGCTTATCTGGGAGCTGGTTAGATACGCAGTATTTT | - | TRBJ2-3 | TRBV7-2 | -
CASSDGLAGGGDTQYF | TGTGCCAGCAGTGACGGACTAGCGGGAGGGGGAGATACGCAGTATTTT | TRBD2 | TRBJ2-3 | TRBV6-4 | -
CASSLYQDTNGYTF | TGTGCCAGCAGCTTATACCAGGATACCAATGGCTACACCTTC | - | TRBJ1-2 | TRBV7-2 | -
CASSLYGPHRGGNSPLHF | TGTGCCAGCAGTTTATACGGCCCACACAGGGGCGGAAATTCACCCCTCCACTTT | TRBD1 | TRBJ1-6 | TRBV27 | -
CASSMAVYNEQFF | TGTGCCAGTAGTATGGCAGTGTACAATGAGCAGTTCTTC | - | TRBJ2-1 | TRBV19 | once
CASRAPGGTRYEQYF | TGTGCCAGCAGAGCACCAGGGGGGACTAGGTACGAGCAGTACTTC | - | TRBJ2-7 | TRBV6-4 | -
CASSPDRANTEAFF | TGTGCCAGCTCACCTGACAGGGCGAACACTGAAGCTTTCTTT | TRBD1 | TRBJ1-1 | TRBV18 | -
CASSFGTGSYGYTF | TGTGCCAGCAGCTTTGGTACAGGGAGCTATGGCTACACCTTC | - | TRBJ1-2 | TRBV5-4 | -
CASSLFGVQYF | TGTGCCAGCAGTTTATTCGGAGTGCAGTACTTC | - | TRBJ2-7 | TRBV28 | -
CASSQDRRTGYGYTF | TGTGCCAGCAGCCAAGATCGAAGGACAGGGTATGGCTACACCTTC | TRBD1 | TRBJ1-2 | TRBV3-1/TRBV3-2 | -
CASIDRDTDTQYF | TGTGCCAGCATCGACAGGGACACAGATACGCAGTATTTT | TRBD1 | TRBJ2-3 | TRBV28 | -
CSVGTTTYGYTF | TGCAGCGTTGGGACAACCACCTATGGCTACACCTTC | - | TRBJ1-2 | TRBV29-1 | -
CASSEGQGGANVLTF | TGTGCCAGCAGTGAAGGGCAGGGGGGGGCCAACGTCCTGACTTTC | - | TRBJ2-6 | TRBV6-1 | few
CASSRTTGPNQPQHF | TGTGCCAGCAGCCGCACAACAGGTCCCAATCAGCCCCAGCATTTT | - | TRBJ1-5 | TRBV7-9 | few
CAWSVGVGSNQPQHF | TGTGCCTGGAGTGTAGGAGTCGGTAGCAATCAGCCCCAGCATTTT | - | TRBJ1-5 | TRBV30 | -
CASSFHYEQYF | TGTGCCAGCAGCTTCCATTACGAGCAGTACTTC | - | TRBJ2-7 | TRBV11-2 | -
CAISGAASGANVLTF | TGTGCCATCAGTGGGGCAGCTTCTGGGGCCAACGTCCTGACTTTC | - | TRBJ2-6 | TRBV10-3 | -
CASSQDPENIQYF | TGTGCCAGCAGCCAAGATCCCGAAAACATTCAGTACTTC | - | TRBJ2-4 | TRBV4-2 | -
CASSRQGLSTEAFF | TGCGCCAGCAGCCGACAGGGTTTGAGCACTGAAGCTTTCTTT | TRBD1 | TRBJ1-1 | TRBV5-1 | -
CASSPWTGGGNIQYF | TGTGCCAGTAGTCCCTGGACAGGGGGCGGAAACATTCAGTACTTC | TRBD1 | TRBJ2-4 | TRBV19 | -
CASSLGGVQPQHF | TGTGCCAGCAGCTTAGGGGGGGTTCAGCCCCAGCATTTT | - | TRBJ1-5 | TRBV11-3 | once
CASSYWRNYGYTF | TGTGCCAGCAGTTACTGGCGGAACTATGGCTACACCTTC | - | TRBJ1-2 | TRBV6-2/TRBV6-3 | few
CASRYSGSSYNEQFF | TGCGCCAGCAGATATAGCGGGAGCTCCTACAATGAGCAGTTCTTC | TRBD2 | TRBJ2-1 | TRBV5-1 | -
CASSLEGSGYEQYF | TGTGCCAGCAGCTTGGAGGGTAGCGGGTACGAGCAGTACTTC | TRBD2 | TRBJ2-7 | TRBV5-4 | -
CASSPRSTGELFF | TGTGCCAGCAGCCCCCGTTCCACCGGGGAGCTGTTTTTT | - | TRBJ2-2 | TRBV7-3 | -
CASSPPGQDTTNEKLFF | TGTGCCAGCAGTCCCCCGGGACAGGATACAACTAATGAAAAACTGTTTTTT | TRBD1 | TRBJ1-4 | TRBV6-6 | -
CASSLDRRIYEQYF | TGTGCCAGCAGCTTAGACAGGCGAATCTACGAGCAGTACTTC | - | TRBJ2-7 | TRBV7-9 | few
CSVGFQLSYNEQFF | TGCAGCGTTGGATTCCAGTTATCCTACAATGAGCAGTTCTTC | - | TRBJ2-1 | TRBV29-1 | -
CASSPGQDYGYTF | TGTGCCAGCTCACCTGGACAGGACTATGGCTACACCTTC | TRBD1 | TRBJ1-2 | TRBV18 | -
CASRNRGEGSGANVLTF | TGTGCCAGCAGAAACAGGGGAGAGGGGTCTGGGGCCAACGTCCTGACTTTC | TRBD1 | TRBJ2-6 | TRBV3-1/TRBV3-2 | -
CASSSSRTGGLNTEAFF | TGTGCCAGCAGTTCATCACGGACAGGGGGTTTGAACACTGAAGCTTTCTTT | TRBD1 | TRBJ1-1 | TRBV28 | -
CASSRSGTGETQYF | TGTGCCAGCTCACGCTCCGGGACAGGGGAGACCCAGTACTTC | TRBD1 | TRBJ2-5 | TRBV18 | -
CASSPLIQGAAFF | TGTGCCAGCAGCCCCCTTATACAGGGGGCAGCTTTCTTT | TRBD1 | TRBJ1-1 | TRBV6-5 | -
CASSRDMNTEAFF | TGCGCCAGCAGCCGAGACATGAACACTGAAGCTTTCTTT | - | TRBJ1-1 | TRBV5-1 | -
CARSLVGLAGVSSYNEQFF | TGTGCCAGAAGCTTAGTGGGACTAGCGGGGGTAAGCTCCTACAATGAGCAGTTCTTC | - | TRBJ2-1 | TRBV7-5 | -
CASSTRVYYGYTF | TGTGCCAGTAGTACCCGGGTCTACTATGGCTACACCTTC | - | TRBJ1-2 | TRBV19 | few